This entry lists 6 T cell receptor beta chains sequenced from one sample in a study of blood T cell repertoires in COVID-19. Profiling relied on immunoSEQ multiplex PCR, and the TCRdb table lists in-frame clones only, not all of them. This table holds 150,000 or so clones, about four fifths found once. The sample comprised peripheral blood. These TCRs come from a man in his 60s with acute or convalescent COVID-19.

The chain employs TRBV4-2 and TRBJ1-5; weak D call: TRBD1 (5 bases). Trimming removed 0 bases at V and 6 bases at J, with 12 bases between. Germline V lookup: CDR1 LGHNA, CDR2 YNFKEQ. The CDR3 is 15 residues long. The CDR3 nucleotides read TGTGCCAGCAGCCAAGAAGTTCGGGGGGGTCAGCCCCAGCATTTT. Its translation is CASSQEVRGGQPQHF.

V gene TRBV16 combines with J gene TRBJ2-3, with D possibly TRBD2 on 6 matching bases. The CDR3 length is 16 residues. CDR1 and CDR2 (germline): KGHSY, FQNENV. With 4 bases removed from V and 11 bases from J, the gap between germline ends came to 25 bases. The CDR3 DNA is TGTGCCAGCAGCCGGGACGCGGGGCCCTCGGCCCGGGAGCAGTATTTT. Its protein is CASSRDAGPSAREQYF.

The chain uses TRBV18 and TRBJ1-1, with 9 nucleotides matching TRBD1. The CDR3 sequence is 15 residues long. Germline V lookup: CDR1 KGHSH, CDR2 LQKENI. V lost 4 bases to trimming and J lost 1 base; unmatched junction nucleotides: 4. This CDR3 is CASSQGQGTNTEAFF. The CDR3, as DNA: TGTGCCAGCTCACAGGGACAGGGAACGAACACTGAAGCTTTCTTT.

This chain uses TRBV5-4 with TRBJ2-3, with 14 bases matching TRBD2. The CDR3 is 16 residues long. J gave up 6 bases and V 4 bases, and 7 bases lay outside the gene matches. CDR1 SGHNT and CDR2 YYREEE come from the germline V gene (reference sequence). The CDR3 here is CASSRGTSGGGDTQYF. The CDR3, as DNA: TGTGCCAGCAGCCGCGGGACTAGCGGGGGCGGGGATACGCAGTATTTT.

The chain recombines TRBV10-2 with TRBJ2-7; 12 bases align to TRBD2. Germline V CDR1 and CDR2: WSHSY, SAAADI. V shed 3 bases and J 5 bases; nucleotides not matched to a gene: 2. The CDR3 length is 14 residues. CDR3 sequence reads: CASSEGLAGNEQYF. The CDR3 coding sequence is TGCGCCAGCAGTGAAGGACTAGCGGGAAACGAGCAGTACTTC.

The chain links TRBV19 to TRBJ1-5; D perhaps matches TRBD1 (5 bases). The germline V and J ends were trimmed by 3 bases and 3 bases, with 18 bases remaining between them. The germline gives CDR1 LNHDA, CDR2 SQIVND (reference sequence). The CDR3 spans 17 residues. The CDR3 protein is CASSIPAWGLLNQPQHF. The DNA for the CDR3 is TGTGCCAGTAGTATCCCCGCCTGGGGACTTCTCAATCAGCCCCAGCATTTT.